These 8 T cell receptor beta chains were all obtained from the same sample, sequenced in a study of cytomegalovirus exposure and HLA in healthy donors. Amplification used 60 Vbeta primers and 13 Jbeta primers. Sequenced by immunoSEQ multiplex PCR; TCRdb stores in-frame clones only, minus some. The sample lists around 160,000 clones; around 72% were seen once. Material: PBMCs. These receptors came from a man in his fifties in good health and CMV-seronegative.

The rearrangement links TRBV6-6 to TRBJ2-5; the D is unclear. This CDR3 contains 12 residues. The germline CDR1 and CDR2 sequences are MNHNY and SVGAGI (reference sequence). V was pared by 2 bases and J by 5 bases, with 6 bases between. Here the CDR3 reads CASSYGQETQYF. For the CDR3, the DNA is TGTGCCAGCAGTTACGGGCAGGAGACCCAGTACTTC.

This chain connects TRBV19 to TRBJ1-5, with 7 bases matching TRBD1. V lost 7 bases, J lost 2 bases, and 11 bases stayed unmatched. From germline, CDR1 is LNHDA and CDR2 SQIVND (reference sequence). The length of the CDR3 is 16 residues. The CDR3 DNA reads TGTGCCAGTACCGCTTGGACAGGCGGGGGCAATCAGCCCCAGCATTTT. Translation gives CASTAWTGGGNQPQHF.

The chain is built from TRBV27 and TRBJ2-5, with 7 bases that match TRBD2. In germline, CDR1 is MNHEY, CDR2 SMNVEV (reference sequence). V lost 2 bases to trimming and J lost 2 bases; unmatched junction nucleotides: 8. The CDR3 extends over 16 amino acids. Here the CDR3 DNA reads TGTGCCAGCAGTTTAACGGGGGGTTGGGGGCAAGAGACCCAGTACTTC. Its translation: CASSLTGGWGQETQYF.

J is TRBJ1-1 and V is TRBV6-1; maybe TRBD1 (6 bases). Per germline, CDR1 MNHNS and CDR2 SASEGT. The CDR3 has 15 residues. V gave up 6 bases and J gave up 4 bases, with 18 bases separating them. The CDR3 sequence: CASRIQGTASTEAFF. As DNA, the CDR3 is TGTGCCAGCAGGATACAGGGAACTGCGAGCACTGAAGCTTTCTTT.

This clone has only a few counts. The V and J genes are TRBV27 and TRBJ1-2, with no clear D. Germline CDR1 MNHEY, CDR2 SMNVEV (reference sequence). The CDR3 consists of 15 residues. The germline V and J ends were trimmed by 1 base and 2 bases, with 11 bases remaining between them. The CDR3 DNA follows: TGTGCCAGCAGTTTATTTGCAGGTCGGAACTATGGCTACACCTTC. It specifies CASSLFAGRNYGYTF.

The rearrangement uses TRBV2 and TRBJ1-2, with no clear D. CDR3 length: 12 residues. CDR1 is SNHLY, CDR2 FYNNEI, per germline. The V end was cut by 8 bases, the J end by 2 bases, with 9 bases between. The CDR3 DNA is TGTGCCAGCGCCCGACTCAACTATGGCTACACCTTC. This encodes CASARLNYGYTF.

The V and J genes are TRBV5-1 and TRBJ2-3, with TRBD1 matching 8 bases. Germline lookup yields CDR1 SGHRS and CDR2 YFSETQ. Trimming cost V 0 bases and J 4 bases; bases outside gene matches: 10. The CDR3 runs 17 residues. The CDR3 DNA sequence: TGCGCCAGCAGCTTGGCCTTGAGGACAGGGTATTCAGATACGCAGTATTTT. This encodes CASSLALRTGYSDTQYF.

A note on this clone: The same CDR3 is also encoded by other DNA sequences in this sample. The chain couples TRBV6-4 to TRBJ2-1; D gene uncertain. Trimming left V 5 bases short and J 1 base short, with 9 bases between. Germline lookup yields CDR1 MRHNA and CDR2 SNTAGT. The CDR3 length is 14 residues. The CDR3 bases are TGTGCCAGCAGTTCAGACTCGTCCTACAATGAGCAGTTCTTC. Its translation is CASSSDSSYNEQFF.